One and the same sample provided the 3 T cell receptor beta chains below, sequenced in a study of blood T cell repertoires in COVID-19. Here immunoSEQ multiplex PCR was the method, and the copy in TCRdb shows in-frame clones only, minus some. Of 150,000 to 180,000 clones listed, around 83% are singletons. Sequencing was carried out using peripheral blood. The receptors were gathered from a woman aged 55 to 70 with acute or convalescent COVID-19.

This chain uses TRBV28 with TRBJ1-2, with 7 bases matching TRBD1. The CDR3 consists of 16 residues. V lost 5 bases and J lost 8; bases outside the gene matches: 17. Germline-derived CDR1 and CDR2 are MDHEN and SYDVKM. As DNA, the CDR3 is TGTGCCAGCAGTCTTTTGGGACAGCACACCTCGGGAGGCTACACCTTC. This codes for CASSLLGQHTSGGYTF.

With respect to this clone: A junction end diverges from the germline sequence, so it may reflect a read error. The J gene is TRBJ1-1, the V gene TRBV28; D perhaps matches TRBD1 (6 bases). Germline lookup yields CDR1 MDHEN and CDR2 SYDVKM. CDR3 length: 15 residues. In nucleotides, the CDR3 is TGTGCCCGCAGCCCCGGGGGGGGAGGGGGGACTGAAGCTTTCTTT. This sequence encodes CARSPGGGGGTEAFF. Full variable domain (outside the CDR3, taken from reference TRBV28 and TRBJ1-1): DVKVTQSSRYLVKRTGEKVFLECVQDMDHENMFWYRQDPGLGLRLIYFSYDVKMKEKGDIPEGYSVSREKKERFSLILESASTNQTSMYLCARSPGGGGGTEAFFGQGTRLTVV.

V usage is TRBV12-3 or TRBV12-4 and J usage is TRBJ2-2; TRBD1 is a possible D gene (6 bases). CDR3 length: 13 residues. V was trimmed by 6 bases and J by 5 bases, leaving 10 bases between them. CDR3 DNA: TGTGCCAGCAGCAGGGGACCAACCGGGGAGCTGTTTTTT. This codes for CASSRGPTGELFF.